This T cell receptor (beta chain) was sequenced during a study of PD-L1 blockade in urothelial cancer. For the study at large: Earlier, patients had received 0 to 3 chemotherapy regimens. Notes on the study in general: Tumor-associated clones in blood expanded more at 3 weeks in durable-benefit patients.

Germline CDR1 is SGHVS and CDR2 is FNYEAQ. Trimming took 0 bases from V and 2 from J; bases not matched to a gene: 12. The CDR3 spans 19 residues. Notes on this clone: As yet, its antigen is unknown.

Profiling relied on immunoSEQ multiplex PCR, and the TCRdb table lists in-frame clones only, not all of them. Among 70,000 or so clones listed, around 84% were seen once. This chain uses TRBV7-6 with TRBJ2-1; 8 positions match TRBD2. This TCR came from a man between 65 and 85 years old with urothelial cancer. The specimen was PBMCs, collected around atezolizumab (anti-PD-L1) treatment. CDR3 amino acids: CASSLAPLLSGETYNEQFF. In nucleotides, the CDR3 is TGTGCCAGCAGCTTAGCCCCACTACTTAGCGGGGAAACCTACAATGAGCAGTTCTTC.